The clone carrying this TCR beta chain came up a few times. Its antigen remains unknown. The V gene's germline CDR1 is SEHNR and CDR2 FQNEAQ (reference sequence). The CDR3 covers 15 residues. V lost 3 bases and J 3 bases, leaving 12 bases between the germline ends. The sample is drawn from a study of radiotherapy plus CTLA-4 blockade in lung cancer. The overall study: Objective responses were documented in approximately 18% of patients, with disease control in about 31%.

Sequenced by immunoSEQ multiplex PCR; TCRdb stores in-frame clones only, minus some. The repertoire holds roughly 90,000 clones, with around 72% as singletons. Broader study findings: Early clone dynamics of blood T cells, plus interferon-beta, reportedly predicted response best. Subsequent to radiotherapy plus ipilimumab, tumor-derived TCR clones underwent expansion in blood.

The receptor's source is a human donor with non-small cell lung cancer that progressed on radiotherapy plus ipilimumab. The material sequenced was peripheral blood, taken from a patient treated with radiotherapy plus ipilimumab. The rearrangement joins TRBV7-9 to TRBJ2-1; D gene ambiguous. The CDR3 coding sequence is TGTGCCAGCAGCTTTGAAGTTTCCAACTACAATGAGCAGTTCTTC. Translating it yields CASSFEVSNYNEQFF.